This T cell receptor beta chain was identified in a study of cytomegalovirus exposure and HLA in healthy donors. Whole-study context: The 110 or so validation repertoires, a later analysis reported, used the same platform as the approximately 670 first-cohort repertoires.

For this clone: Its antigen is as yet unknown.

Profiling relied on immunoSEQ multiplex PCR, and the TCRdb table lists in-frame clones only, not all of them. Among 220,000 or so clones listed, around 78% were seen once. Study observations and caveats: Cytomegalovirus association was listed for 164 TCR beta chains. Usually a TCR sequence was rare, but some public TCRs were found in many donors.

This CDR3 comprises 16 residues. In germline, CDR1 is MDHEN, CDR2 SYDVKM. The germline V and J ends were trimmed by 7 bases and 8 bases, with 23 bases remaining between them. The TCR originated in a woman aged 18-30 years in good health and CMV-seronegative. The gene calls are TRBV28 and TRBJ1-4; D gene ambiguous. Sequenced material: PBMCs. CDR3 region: CASTVTPGRGEEKLFF. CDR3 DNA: TGTGCCAGCACAGTAACCCCGGGCCGAGGAGAGGAAAAACTGTTTTTT.